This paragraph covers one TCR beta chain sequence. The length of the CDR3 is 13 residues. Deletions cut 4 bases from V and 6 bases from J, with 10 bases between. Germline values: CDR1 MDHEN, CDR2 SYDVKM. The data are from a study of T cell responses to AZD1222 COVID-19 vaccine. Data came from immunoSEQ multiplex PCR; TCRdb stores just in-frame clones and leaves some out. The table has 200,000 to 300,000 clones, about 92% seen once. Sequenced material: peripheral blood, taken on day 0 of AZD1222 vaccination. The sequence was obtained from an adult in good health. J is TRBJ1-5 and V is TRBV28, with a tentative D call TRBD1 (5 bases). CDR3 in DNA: TGTGCCAGCAGTTGGGCAGGGCGTCAGCCCCAGCATTTT. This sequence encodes CASSWAGRQPQHF. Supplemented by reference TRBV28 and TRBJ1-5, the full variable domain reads DVKVTQSSRYLVKRTGEKVFLECVQDMDHENMFWYRQDPGLGLRLIYFSYDVKMKEKGDIPEGYSVSREKKERFSLILESASTNQTSMYLCASSWAGRQPQHFGDGTRLSIL.